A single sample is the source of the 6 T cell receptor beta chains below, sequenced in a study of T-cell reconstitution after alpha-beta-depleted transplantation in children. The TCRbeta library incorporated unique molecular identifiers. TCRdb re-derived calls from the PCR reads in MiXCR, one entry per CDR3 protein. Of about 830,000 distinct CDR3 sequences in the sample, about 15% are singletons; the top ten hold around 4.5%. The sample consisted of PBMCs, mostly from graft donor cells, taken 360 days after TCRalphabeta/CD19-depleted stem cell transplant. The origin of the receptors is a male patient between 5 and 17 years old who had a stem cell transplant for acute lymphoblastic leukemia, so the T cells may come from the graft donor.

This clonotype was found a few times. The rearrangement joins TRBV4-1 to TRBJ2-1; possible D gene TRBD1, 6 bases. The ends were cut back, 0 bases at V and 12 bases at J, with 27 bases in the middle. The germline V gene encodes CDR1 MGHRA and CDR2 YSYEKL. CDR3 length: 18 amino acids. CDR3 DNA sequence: TGCGCCAGCAGCCAAGATCTTGGGACAAGGGTCTTATCTACGGGGCAGTTCTTC. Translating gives CASSQDLGTRVLSTGQFF.

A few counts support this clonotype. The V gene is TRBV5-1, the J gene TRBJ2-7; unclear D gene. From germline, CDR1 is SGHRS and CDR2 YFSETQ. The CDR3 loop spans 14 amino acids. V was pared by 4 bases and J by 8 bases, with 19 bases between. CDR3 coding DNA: TGCGCCAGCAGCCCCGAAGCCAGGCTCGAGAAGCAGTACTTC. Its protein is CASSPEARLEKQYF.

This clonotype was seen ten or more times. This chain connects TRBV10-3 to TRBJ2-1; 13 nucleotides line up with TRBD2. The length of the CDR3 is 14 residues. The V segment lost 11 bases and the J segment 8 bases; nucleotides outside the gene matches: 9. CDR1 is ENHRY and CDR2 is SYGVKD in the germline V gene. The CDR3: CAAGGLAGVDEQFF. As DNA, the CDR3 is TGTGCCGCCGGCGGACTAGCGGGAGTCGATGAGCAGTTCTTC.

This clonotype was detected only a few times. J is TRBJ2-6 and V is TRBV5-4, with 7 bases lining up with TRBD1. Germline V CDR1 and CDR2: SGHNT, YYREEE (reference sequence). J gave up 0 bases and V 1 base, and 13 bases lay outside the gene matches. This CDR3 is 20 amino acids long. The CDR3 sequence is CASSLFPTGQTYSGANVLTF. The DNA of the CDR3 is TGTGCCAGCAGCTTGTTCCCGACAGGGCAGACTTACTCTGGGGCCAACGTCCTGACTTTC.

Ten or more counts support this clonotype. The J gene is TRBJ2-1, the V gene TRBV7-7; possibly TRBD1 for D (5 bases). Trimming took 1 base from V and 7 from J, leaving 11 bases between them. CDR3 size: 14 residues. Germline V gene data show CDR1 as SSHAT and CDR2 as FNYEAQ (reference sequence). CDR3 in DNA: TGTGCCAGCAGCTTAGGAGGTGCAGGGAATGAGCAGTTCTTC. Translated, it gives CASSLGGAGNEQFF. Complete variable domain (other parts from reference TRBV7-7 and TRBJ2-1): GAGVSQSPRYKVTKRGQDVTLRCDPISSHATLYWYQQALGQGPEFLTYFNYEAQPDKSGLPSDRFSAERPEGSISTLTIQRTEQRDSAMYRCASSLGGAGNEQFFGPGTRLTVL.

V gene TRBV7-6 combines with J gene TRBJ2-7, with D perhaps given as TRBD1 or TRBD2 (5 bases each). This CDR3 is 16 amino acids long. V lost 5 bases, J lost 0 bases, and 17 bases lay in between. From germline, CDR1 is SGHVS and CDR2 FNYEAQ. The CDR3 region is CASSTLDRGDSYEQYF. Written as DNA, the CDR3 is TGTGCCAGCAGCACCCTCGACCGGGGCGACTCCTACGAGCAGTACTTC. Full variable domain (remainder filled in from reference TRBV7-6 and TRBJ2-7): GAGVSQSPRYKVTKRGQDVALRCDPISGHVSLYWYRQALGQGPEFLTYFNYEAQQDKSGLPNDRFSAERPEGSISTLTIQRTEQRDSAMYRCASSTLDRGDSYEQYFGPGTRLTVT.